A selection of T cell receptor beta chains follows, all from one sample in a study of blood T cell repertoires in COVID-19. The method was immunoSEQ multiplex PCR; TCRdb's version includes in-frame clones alone and lacks a portion of them. Of approximately 300,000 clones listed, almost 90% were seen once; the top ten hold 4% to 5.5%. Sequences were obtained from PBMCs or T cells enriched from blood (not recorded which). These receptors originate from a woman between 18 and 30 years old with acute COVID-19. CDR3s include the opening cysteine and the closing phenylalanine or tryptophan. The order of the fields is V gene, CDR3 length, D gene, clone size, J gene, CDR3 protein, CDR3 DNA. D genes are given only for firm matches. Part of the rows lack a size; the others show once, few, many or a class for expanded clones.

TRBV9,15,TRBD1,.,TRBJ2-5,CASSVDRGRGETQYF,TGTGCCAGCAGCGTAGACAGGGGGAGAGGAGAGACCCAGTACTTC
TRBV11-3,16,TRBD1,.,TRBJ1-2,CASSPSGTGMRPGYTF,TGTGCCAGCAGCCCCTCCGGGACAGGGATGAGACCTGGCTACACCTTC
TRBV27,15,TRBD2,.,TRBJ2-1,CASSPTSGPTNEQFF,TGTGCCAGCAGCCCGACTAGCGGGCCCACCAATGAGCAGTTCTTC
TRBV28,15,.,.,TRBJ1-5,CASSPFQGPNQPQHF,TGTGCCAGCAGCCCTTTTCAGGGCCCTAATCAGCCCCAGCATTTT
TRBV27,15,TRBD2,.,TRBJ2-3,CASRGLADPTDTQYF,TGTGCCAGCAGGGGACTAGCGGATCCCACAGATACGCAGTATTTT
TRBV19,13,.,.,TRBJ2-3,CASSTLSTDTQYF,TGTGCCAGTAGTACTCTAAGCACAGATACGCAGTATTTT
TRBV28,15,TRBD1,.,TRBJ1-6,CASGPQGARNSPLHF,TGTGCCAGCGGACCCCAGGGGGCGAGGAATTCACCCCTCCACTTT
TRBV3-1/TRBV3-2,13,.,.,TRBJ1-6,CASSQDGRSPLHF,TGTGCCAGCAGCCAAGACGGTCGATCACCCCTCCACTTT
TRBV29-1,14,TRBD1,.,TRBJ2-5,CSVEGGQGQETQYF,TGCAGCGTTGAAGGGGGACAGGGCCAAGAGACCCAGTACTTC
TRBV5-1,12,TRBD2,.,TRBJ2-1,CASGGGYNEQFF,TGCGCCAGCGGCGGGGGCTACAATGAGCAGTTCTTC
TRBV25-1,15,TRBD1,few,TRBJ2-7,CASSDTGTGDYEQYF,TGTGCCAGCAGTGATACCGGGACAGGCGACTACGAGCAGTACTTC